Below, 28 T cell receptor beta chains from the same sample are listed, as sequenced in a study of human T cells and chemical hapten exposure. TCRdb analysed the RACE reads with MiXCR anew, one entry per CDR3 protein. This table has 35,000 to 45,000 distinct CDR3 sequences, approximately 9.7% appearing once. Regarding time point: patch test 2, 6 weeks after DPC sensitization. Treatment described: therapeutic diphenylcyclopropenone sensitization with weekly scalp DPC. From whole blood left unfractionated, total RNA was extracted. This material consisted of whole blood, taken in connection with sensitization to the hapten diphenylcyclopropenone (DPC). Receptors were obtained from a woman aged 25 to 39 with alopecia areata. Some clones in this sample may be carry-over from other donors' samples.

The rearrangement links TRBV4-2 to TRBJ1-5; possibly TRBD1 for D (5 bases). The V and J ends lost 0 bases and 3 bases respectively, with 18 bases between them. CDR3 size: 18 residues. Germline-derived CDR1 and CDR2 are LGHNA and YNFKEQ. CDR3 in DNA: TGTGCCAGCAGCCAAGATCAGTCGGGGGAAACGCACAATCAGCCCCAGCATTTT. Encoded protein: CASSQDQSGETHNQPQHF.

The sample holds a few counts of this clonotype. This rearrangement joins TRBV20-1 to TRBJ2-2; 7 positions match TRBD2. Germline V lookup: CDR1 DFQATT, CDR2 SNEGSKA (reference sequence). The CDR3 spans 14 residues. The V gene end was trimmed by 5 bases and the J gene end by 7 bases; junction bases not matched to a gene: 10. The CDR3 coding sequence is TGCAGTGCTGCCCAGTTGCGGGGGAGCGGGGAGCTGTTTTTT. Its translation is CSAAQLRGSGELFF.

This clonotype was counted between two and nine times. The V and J genes are TRBV6-2 or TRBV6-3 and TRBJ2-1; 7 positions match TRBD1. J was trimmed by 6 bases and V by 6 bases; bases with no gene match: 11. Per germline, CDR1 MNHEY and CDR2 SVGEGT. CDR3 length: 15 residues. The CDR3 nucleotides read TGTGCCAGCAGATATAAGACAGGGTTACCCAATGAGCAGTTCTTC. Encoded protein: CASRYKTGLPNEQFF.

This clonotype has only a few counts. The rearrangement uses TRBV7-2 and TRBJ2-1, with D maybe TRBD2 (5 bases). V lost 1 base and J 5 bases, leaving 9 bases between the germline ends. Looked up from germline, CDR1 is SGHTA and CDR2 is FQGNSA. The CDR3 runs 14 residues. The DNA of the CDR3 is TGTGCCAGCAGCTTAGAGGTCGGGGACAATGAGCAGTTCTTC. This gives the protein CASSLEVGDNEQFF.

About this clonotype itself: A much larger clone sits a single nucleotide away, making a read error possible. This rearrangement joins TRBV10-3 to TRBJ1-2; the match to TRBD1 covers 7 bases. The V gene's germline CDR1 is ENHRY and CDR2 SYGVKD. The CDR3 length is 15 residues. The trim removed 3 bases at V and 4 bases at J, leaving 8 bases unmatched. CDR3 nucleotides: TGTGCCATCAGTGATGCGACAGGGCCTTTCTATGGCTACACCTTC. This gives the protein CAISDATGPFYGYTF.

This clonotype was picked up a small number of times. The chain combines TRBV5-1 with TRBJ2-7; TRBD2 is a possible D gene (5 bases). Trimming stripped 0 bases from V and 3 bases from J, with 13 bases between. Germline V gives CDR1 SGHRS, CDR2 YFSETQ. There are 15 residues in the CDR3. The CDR3 DNA reads as TGCGCCAGCAGCTTGGCCGGAGGCACAAACTACGAGCAGTACTTC. Amino acid sequence: CASSLAGGTNYEQYF.

The V and J genes are TRBV6-5 and TRBJ2-7; weak D call: TRBD1 (6 bases). This CDR3 contains 14 residues. V gave up 6 bases and J gave up 4 bases, with 16 bases separating them. Germline V lookup: CDR1 MNHEY, CDR2 SVGAGI. The CDR3 is CASSRDLRGYEQYF. CDR3 DNA sequence: TGTGCCAGCAGCAGAGATCTAAGGGGGTACGAGCAGTACTTC.

This clonotype came up many times. This chain uses TRBV6-5 with TRBJ1-1; weak D call: TRBD1 (5 bases). The germline gives CDR1 MNHEY, CDR2 SVGAGI. V lost 6 bases and J 1 base, leaving 9 bases between the germline ends. This CDR3 contains 13 residues. CDR3 region: CASRIGGNTEAFF. CDR3 coding DNA: TGTGCCAGCAGGATCGGGGGGAACACTGAAGCTTTCTTT.

V is TRBV29-1 and J is TRBJ1-5; no clear D. Per germline, CDR1 SQVTM and CDR2 ANQGSEA. With 4 bases removed from V and 7 bases from J, the gap between germline ends came to 5 bases. CDR3 length: 10 residues. The chain's CDR3 is CSVGSQPQHF. The CDR3 region has the DNA TGCAGCGTTGGATCACAGCCCCAGCATTTT.

This clonotype was seen many times. The rearrangement uses TRBV4-3 and TRBJ2-7, with TRBD2 identical over 11 bases. V was pared by 4 bases and J by 3 bases, with 5 bases of the junction left unmatched. Germline assignment: CDR1 LGHNA and CDR2 YSLEER. This CDR3 contains 15 residues. CDR3 sequence (DNA): TGCGCCAGCAGCCCAGGACTAGCGGGCAACTACGAGCAGTACTTC. It codes for CASSPGLAGNYEQYF.

This clonotype was seen ten or more times. V gene TRBV20-1 combines with J gene TRBJ2-7; D not certain. From germline, CDR1 is DFQATT and CDR2 SNEGSKA (reference sequence). CDR3 length: 11 amino acids. Between the trimmed V and J ends, which lost 5 bases and 3 bases, there was a span of 8 bases. The CDR3 bases are TGCAGTGCTGGCCTGGGCTACGAGCAGTACTTC. Translating it yields CSAGLGYEQYF.

This clonotype was picked up many times. The V call is TRBV19, the J call TRBJ2-2, with a tentative D call TRBD2 (5 bases). The CDR3 totals 14 residues. Deletions cut 5 bases from V and 5 bases from J, with 12 bases between. The V gene's germline CDR1 is LNHDA and CDR2 SQIVND (reference sequence). CDR3 bases: TGTGCCAGTAGTGAGGCCCCGGGAACCGGGGAGCTGTTTTTT. Its translation: CASSEAPGTGELFF.

This clonotype has ten or more counts. The chain employs TRBV7-9 and TRBJ1-1; D is ambiguous. V was cut by 2 bases and J by 5 bases, with 6 bases left in between. The length of the CDR3 is 12 residues. Germline V CDR1 and CDR2: SEHNR, FQNEAQ (reference sequence). The CDR3 here is CASSLSETEAFF. In DNA, the CDR3 is TGTGCCAGCAGCTTAAGTGAGACTGAAGCTTTCTTT.

The J gene is TRBJ2-3, the V gene TRBV20-1; 13 bases align to TRBD2. There are 16 residues in the CDR3. Unmatched junction bases numbered 8, after V lost 2 bases and J lost 6 bases. CDR1 is DFQATT and CDR2 is SNEGSKA in the germline V gene (reference sequence). CDR3 DNA sequence: TGCAGTGCTAGACCCGGGACTAGCGGGGCAGGGGATACGCAGTATTTT. This sequence encodes CSARPGTSGAGDTQYF.

The chain uses TRBV5-1 and TRBJ2-1; no firm D call. From germline, CDR1 is SGHRS and CDR2 YFSETQ. The CDR3 length is 9 residues. The germline V and J ends were trimmed by 0 bases and 15 bases, with 4 bases remaining between them. The CDR3 protein is CASSLGPFF. CDR3 nucleotides: TGCGCCAGCAGCTTGGGTCCGTTCTTC.

The chain links TRBV2 to TRBJ2-6; 8 positions agree with TRBD1. Germline assignment: CDR1 SNHLY and CDR2 FYNNEI. CDR3 length: 16 amino acids. The ends lost 7 bases at V and 2 bases at J; junction bases unmatched: 7. The CDR3 reads CASKQTGVTGANVLTF. DNA for the CDR3: TGTGCCAGCAAACAGACAGGGGTGACTGGGGCCAACGTCCTGACTTTC.

This clonotype has ten or more counts. The V call is TRBV5-5, the J call TRBJ2-3, with TRBD2 as a possible D gene (5 bases). This CDR3 is built from 16 residues. Trimming stripped 3 bases from V and 2 bases from J, with 16 bases between. In germline, CDR1 is SGHKS, CDR2 YYEKEE (reference sequence). The CDR3 is CASSSQHGITTDTQYF. The CDR3 nucleotides are TGTGCCAGCAGCTCTCAACACGGGATCACCACAGATACGCAGTATTTT.

J is TRBJ2-5 and V is TRBV28, with D unresolved. The V and J ends lost 7 bases and 0 bases respectively, with 9 bases between them. The CDR3 has 13 amino acids. Germline values: CDR1 MDHEN, CDR2 SYDVKM. CDR3 coding DNA: TGTGCCAGCAACGGGTTGAACCAAGAGACCCAGTACTTC. Translating gives CASNGLNQETQYF.

This clonotype was recorded at least ten times. One end of the junction fails to match germline, which may point to a read error. The rearrangement links TRBV7-7 to TRBJ2-5; TRBD2 matches 12 bases. The V gene's germline CDR1 is SSHAT and CDR2 FNYEAQ (reference sequence). The CDR3 contains 15 residues. The CDR3 region is CASSSTSGGQETQYF. The CDR3 DNA is TGTGCTAGCAGCTCCACTAGCGGGGGGCAAGAGACCCAGTACTTC.

This chain uses TRBV5-1 with TRBJ1-1; weak D call: TRBD1 (5 bases). Germline V gene data show CDR1 as SGHRS and CDR2 as YFSETQ. The CDR3 totals 14 residues. V lost 4 bases and J 2 bases, leaving 12 bases between the germline ends. CDR3 DNA: TGCGCCAGCAGCCCACCAGGACACAACACTGAAGCTTTCTTT. Residues: CASSPPGHNTEAFF.

This clonotype was detected ten times or more. The rearrangement joins TRBV6-2 or TRBV6-3 to TRBJ1-5; no clear D. The V end lost 10 bases, the J end lost 3 bases, and 13 bases lay between the germline ends. The CDR3 length is 13 residues. Germline values: CDR1 MNHEY, CDR2 SVGEGT. The CDR3 reads CANQTGLNQPQHF. Written as DNA, the CDR3 is TGTGCCAACCAGACGGGCCTCAATCAGCCCCAGCATTTT.

This clonotype occurred many times. J is TRBJ2-2 and V is TRBV24-1; D is perhaps TRBD2 (5 bases). The ends were cut back, 7 bases at V and 6 bases at J, with 5 bases in the middle. The CDR3 totals 11 residues. From germline, CDR1 is KGHDR and CDR2 SFDVKD. The CDR3 loop is CATREAGELFF. The CDR3 DNA sequence: TGTGCCACCAGGGAGGCCGGGGAGCTGTTTTTT.

The rearrangement joins TRBV4-3 to TRBJ1-6; no firm D call. Germline V gene data show CDR1 as LGHNA and CDR2 as YSLEER. The CDR3 is 13 residues long. Trimming pared 1 base from V and 10 bases from J, leaving 8 bases between. CDR3 sequence reads: CASSQVLYSPLHF. As DNA, the CDR3 is TGCGCCAGCAGCCAAGTCCTGTACTCACCCCTCCACTTT.

This clonotype was seen at least ten times. Here the CDR3 DNA reads TGCGCCAGCAGCCACGCACGAGGGATGAACACTGAAGCTTTCTTT. Translation: CASSHARGMNTEAFF. This chain links TRBV4-3 with TRBJ1-1, with unresolved D. CDR3 length: 15 residues. The V end lost 3 bases, the J end lost 0 bases, and 11 bases lay between the germline ends. Germline lookup yields CDR1 LGHNA and CDR2 YSLEER.

This clonotype showed up many times. The chain links TRBV11-2 to TRBJ1-1, with no clear D. The CDR3 covers 15 residues. Germline CDR1 reads SGHAT; CDR2 reads FQNNGV. Trimming removed 4 bases at V and 1 base at J, with 13 bases between. CDR3 DNA sequence: TGTGCCAGCAGCTCACCCATTTTTAGGAACACTGAAGCTTTCTTT. It codes for CASSSPIFRNTEAFF.

This clonotype appeared many times. In nucleotides, the CDR3 is TGTGCCAGCAGCTTAGGCGGGAGACCCCAAGAGACCCAGTACTTC. It encodes CASSLGGRPQETQYF. This chain connects TRBV7-3 to TRBJ2-5; 7 bases are a match to TRBD2. Germline CDR1 SGHTA, CDR2 FQGTGA. J was trimmed by 1 base and V by 2 bases; bases with no gene match: 4. This CDR3 spans 15 amino acids.

This clonotype has a count of ten or more. V usage is TRBV28 and J usage is TRBJ2-3; D remains ambiguous. Trimming shortened V by 6 bases and J by 4 bases, and 8 bases separated the two germline ends. CDR1 is MDHEN and CDR2 is SYDVKM in the germline V gene. This CDR3 has 12 residues. The CDR3 sequence: CASRNWADTQYF. For the CDR3, the DNA is TGTGCCAGCAGAAATTGGGCAGATACGCAGTATTTT.

The V and J genes are TRBV12-3 or TRBV12-4 and TRBJ2-7, with D hard to call. Trimming left V 3 bases short and J 7 bases short, with 7 bases between. CDR3 length equals 11 residues. The CDR3 bases are TGTGCCAGCAGTTTCTTGGGGGAGCAGTACTTC. It specifies CASSFLGEQYF.